This is a list of T cell receptor beta chains from one sample in a study of T cells after yellow fever vaccination. TCRdb reprocessed the 5' RACE reads with MiXCR, giving one entry per CDR3 protein. Of over 10,000 distinct CDR3 sequences listed, about 5.3% were seen once; the top ten hold 40% to 60%. Sequencing was performed on PBMCs, either bulk or a sorted T-cell subset (CD4+, CD8+, memory, or dextramer-sorted; not recorded which), taken 45 days after the yellow fever booster vaccination. These receptor sequences come from a man aged 30 to 39 who received the YFV17D yellow fever vaccine. Each CDR3 is given with its conserved first and last residue. D genes are given only for firm matches. Sizes are listed as once, few, many or a size class.

J	size	V	D	CDR3	DNA
TRBJ1-1	many	TRBV7-2	TRBD1	CASSLMTGTMNTEAFF	TGTGCCAGCAGCTTGATGACAGGGACCATGAACACTGAAGCTTTCTTT
TRBJ2-7	many	TRBV7-9	TRBD1	CASSPRQGIYEQYF	TGTGCCAGCAGCCCGCGACAGGGGATCTACGAGCAGTACTTC
TRBJ2-1	many	TRBV11-3	.	CASSLASYNEQFF	TGTGCCAGCAGCTTAGCCTCCTACAATGAGCAGTTCTTC
TRBJ2-5	many	TRBV14	TRBD2	CASSQAGVTETQYF	TGTGCCAGCAGCCAGGCGGGAGTAACAGAGACCCAGTACTTC
TRBJ2-5	many	TRBV5-6	.	CASSLAVLETQYF	TGTGCCAGCAGCTTGGCCGTTCTTGAGACCCAGTACTTC
TRBJ1-6	many	TRBV6-2/TRBV6-3	.	CASSNAENSPLHF	TGTGCCAGCAGTAATGCCGAAAATTCACCCCTCCACTTT
TRBJ1-2	many	TRBV7-2	TRBD1	CASSIRTGGRGYTF	TGTGCCAGCAGCATACGGACAGGGGGAAGAGGCTACACCTTC
TRBJ2-7	many	TRBV12-3/TRBV12-4	.	CASNKGGDEQYF	TGTGCCAGCAACAAGGGGGGGGACGAGCAGTACTTC
TRBJ2-2	many	TRBV11-2	TRBD2	CASSGTSGIVGELFF	TGTGCCAGCAGCGGGACTAGCGGGATAGTCGGGGAGCTGTTTTTT
TRBJ2-7	many	TRBV6-2/TRBV6-3	TRBD1	CASSLRDSEQYF	TGTGCCAGCAGTTTACGGGACAGCGAGCAGTACTTC